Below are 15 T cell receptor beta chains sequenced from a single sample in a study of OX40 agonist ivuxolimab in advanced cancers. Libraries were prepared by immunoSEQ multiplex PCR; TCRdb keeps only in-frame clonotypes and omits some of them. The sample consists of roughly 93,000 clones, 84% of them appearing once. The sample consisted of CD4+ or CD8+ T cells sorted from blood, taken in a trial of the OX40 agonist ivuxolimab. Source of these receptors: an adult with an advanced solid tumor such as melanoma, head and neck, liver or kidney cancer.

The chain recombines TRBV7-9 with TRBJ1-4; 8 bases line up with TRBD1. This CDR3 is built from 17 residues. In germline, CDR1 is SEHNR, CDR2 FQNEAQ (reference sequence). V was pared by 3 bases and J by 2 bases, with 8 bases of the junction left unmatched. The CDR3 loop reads CASSLLRTGNTNEKLFF. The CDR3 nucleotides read TGTGCCAGCAGCTTGTTACGGACAGGGAATACTAATGAAAAACTGTTTTTT.

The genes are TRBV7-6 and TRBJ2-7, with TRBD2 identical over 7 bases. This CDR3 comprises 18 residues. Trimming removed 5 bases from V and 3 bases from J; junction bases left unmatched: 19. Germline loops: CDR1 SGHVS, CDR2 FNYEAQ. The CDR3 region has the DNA TGTGCCAGCAGCCAAGCAGCCCATGGCGGGGGTAGTGTCTACGAGCAGTACTTC. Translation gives CASSQAAHGGGSVYEQYF.

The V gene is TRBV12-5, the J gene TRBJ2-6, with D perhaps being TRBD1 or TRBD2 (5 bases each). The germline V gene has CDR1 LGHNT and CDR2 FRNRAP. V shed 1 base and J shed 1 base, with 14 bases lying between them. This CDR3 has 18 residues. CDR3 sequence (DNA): TGTGCTAGTGGTTTGGCGGGACCTTTGGGATCTGGGGCCAACGTCCTGACTTTC. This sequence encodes CASGLAGPLGSGANVLTF.

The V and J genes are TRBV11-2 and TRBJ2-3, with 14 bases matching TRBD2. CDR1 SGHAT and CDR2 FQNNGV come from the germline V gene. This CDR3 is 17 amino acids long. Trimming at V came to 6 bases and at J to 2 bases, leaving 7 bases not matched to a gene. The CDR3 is CASRRLAGGLVTDTQYF. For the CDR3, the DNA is TGTGCCAGCAGACGACTAGCGGGGGGGCTCGTCACAGATACGCAGTATTTT.

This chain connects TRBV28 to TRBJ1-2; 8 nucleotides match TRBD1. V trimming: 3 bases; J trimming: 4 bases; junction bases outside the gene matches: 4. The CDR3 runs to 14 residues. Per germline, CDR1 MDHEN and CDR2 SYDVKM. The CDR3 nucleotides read TGTGCCAGCAGTTTCAGGGGGCGTAGCTATGGCTACACCTTC. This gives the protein CASSFRGRSYGYTF.

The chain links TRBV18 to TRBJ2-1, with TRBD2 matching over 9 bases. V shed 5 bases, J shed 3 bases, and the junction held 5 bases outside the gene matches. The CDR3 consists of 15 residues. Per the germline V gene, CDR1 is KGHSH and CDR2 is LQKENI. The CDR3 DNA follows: TGTGCCAGCTCAGCCGGGACTAGCAGCTACAATGAGCAGTTCTTC. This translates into CASSAGTSSYNEQFF. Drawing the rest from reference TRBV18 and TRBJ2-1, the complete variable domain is NAGVMQNPRHLVRRRGQEARLRCSPMKGHSHVYWYRQLPEEGLKFMVYLQKENIIDESGMPKERFSAEFPKEGPSILRIQQVVRGDSAAYFCASSAGTSSYNEQFFGPGTRLTVL.

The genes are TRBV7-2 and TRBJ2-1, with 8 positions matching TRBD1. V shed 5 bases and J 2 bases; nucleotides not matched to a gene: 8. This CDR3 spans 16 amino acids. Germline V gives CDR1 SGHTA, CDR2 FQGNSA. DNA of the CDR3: TGTGCCAGCAGCGGGCTGGACAGGGTAACCTACAATGAGCAGTTCTTC. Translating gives CASSGLDRVTYNEQFF.

CDR3 loop: CASSQEGYYGYTF. CDR3 DNA: TGCGCCAGCAGCCAAGAGGGCTACTATGGCTACACCTTC. The V call is TRBV4-3, the J call TRBJ1-2; D is uncertain. V dropped 0 bases and J dropped 3 bases, with 5 bases sitting between them. This CDR3 region has 13 residues. Per germline, CDR1 LGHNA and CDR2 YSLEER.

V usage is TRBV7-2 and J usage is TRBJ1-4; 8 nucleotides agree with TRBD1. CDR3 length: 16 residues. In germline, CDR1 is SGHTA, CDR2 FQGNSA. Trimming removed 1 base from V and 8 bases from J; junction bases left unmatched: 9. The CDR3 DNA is TGTGCCAGCAGCTTAGAAAGAACAGGGGGAGTGGAAAAACTGTTTTTT. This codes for CASSLERTGGVEKLFF.

CDR3 nucleotide sequence: TGTGCCAGCAGCTTACAGGGGGATCAGCCCCAGCATTTT. It is translated as CASSLQGDQPQHF. The V gene is TRBV7-3, the J gene TRBJ1-5; TRBD1 agrees at 7 bases. Germline V gives CDR1 SGHTA, CDR2 FQGTGA. CDR3 length equals 13 residues. V trimming: 2 bases; J trimming: 5 bases; junction bases outside the gene matches: 0.

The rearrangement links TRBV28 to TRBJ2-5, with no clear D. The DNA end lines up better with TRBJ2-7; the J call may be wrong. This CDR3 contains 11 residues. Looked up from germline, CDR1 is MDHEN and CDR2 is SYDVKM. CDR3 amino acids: CASSLKYEQYF. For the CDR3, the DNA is TGTGCCAGCAGTTTGAAGTACGAGCAGTACTTC.

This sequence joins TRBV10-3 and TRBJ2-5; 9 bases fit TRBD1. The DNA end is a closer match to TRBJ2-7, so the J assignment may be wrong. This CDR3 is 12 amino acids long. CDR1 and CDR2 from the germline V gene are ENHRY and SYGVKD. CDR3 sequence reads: CAIEDRGYEQYF. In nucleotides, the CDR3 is TGTGCCATCGAGGACAGGGGCTACGAGCAGTACTTC.

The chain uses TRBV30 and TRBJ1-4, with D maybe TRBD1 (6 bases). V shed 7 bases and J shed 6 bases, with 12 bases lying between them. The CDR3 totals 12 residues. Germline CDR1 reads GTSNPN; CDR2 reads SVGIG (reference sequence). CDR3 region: CALTRGYEKLFF. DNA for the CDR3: TGTGCCTTAACCAGGGGTTATGAAAAACTGTTTTTT.

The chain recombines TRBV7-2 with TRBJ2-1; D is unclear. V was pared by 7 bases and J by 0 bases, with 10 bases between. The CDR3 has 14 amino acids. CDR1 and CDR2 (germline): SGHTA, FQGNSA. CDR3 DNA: TGTGCCAGCACCCCCGACATCTCCTACAATGAGCAGTTCTTC. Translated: CASTPDISYNEQFF.

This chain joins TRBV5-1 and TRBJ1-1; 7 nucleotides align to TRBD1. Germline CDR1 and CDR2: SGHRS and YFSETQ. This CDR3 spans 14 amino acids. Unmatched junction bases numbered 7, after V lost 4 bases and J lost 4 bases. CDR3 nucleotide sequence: TGCGCCAGCAGCGGAGGGGGCCCGGGCACTGAAGCTTTCTTT. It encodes CASSGGGPGTEAFF. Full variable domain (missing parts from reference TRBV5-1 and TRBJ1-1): KAGVTQTPRYLIKTRGQQVTLSCSPISGHRSVSWYQQTPGQGLQFLFEYFSETQRNKGNFPGRFSGRQFSNSRSEMNVSTLELGDSALYLCASSGGGPGTEAFFGQGTRLTVV.